This passage covers 15 T cell receptor beta chains from one sample sequenced in a study of prognosis after radiotherapy for stage I lung cancer. Amplification of the TCR beta CDR3 (from genomic DNA) was done by two-round multiplex PCR. With primers specific to each TRBV and TRBJ gene, the first-round PCR was performed. A single record per CDR3 protein comes from TCRdb applying MiXCR to the multiplex PCR reads. The sample holds some 30,000 distinct CDR3 sequences, under 60% seen once. Sequenced material: PBMCs, taken before or after stereotactic body radiation therapy (not recorded which). These receptors came from a donor over 45 with non-small cell lung cancer.

V is TRBV12-3 or TRBV12-4 and J is TRBJ1-3; TRBD1 matches 10 bases. This CDR3 contains 14 residues. Losses at the gene ends were 8 bases for V and 2 bases for J; bases not matched to a gene: 3. In nucleotides, the CDR3 is TGTGCCAGCCGGGGACAGGGGACTGGAAACACCATATATTTT. This translates into CASRGQGTGNTIYF.

This clonotype was observed at least ten times. This chain uses TRBV20-1 with TRBJ1-1; D call uncertain. The CDR3 is 12 residues long. The V gene lost 3 bases and the J gene lost 4 bases, with 9 bases spanning the gap. The germline V gene has CDR1 DFQATT and CDR2 SNEGSKA (reference sequence). The CDR3 reads CSASNVGTEAFF. The CDR3 DNA sequence: TGCAGTGCTAGTAACGTGGGCACTGAAGCTTTCTTT.

In regard to this clonotype: A much larger clone is a single base away; this may be a read error. The chain uses TRBV20-1 and TRBJ2-7; 16 bases are a match to TRBD2. J gave up 9 bases and V 6 bases, and 14 bases lay outside the gene matches. Per germline, CDR1 DFQATT and CDR2 SNEGSKA (reference sequence). This CDR3 is 16 amino acids long. The CDR3 spells CSAGQGGTSGRGLQYF. The DNA of the CDR3 is TGCAGTGCGGGACAGGGGGGGACTAGCGGGAGGGGCCTGCAGTACTTC.

This clonotype came up once. V usage is TRBV5-1 and J usage is TRBJ2-2; D may be TRBD2 (5 bases). This CDR3 has 15 amino acids. V lost 4 bases and J lost 2, with 12 bases in between. Germline assignment: CDR1 SGHRS and CDR2 YFSETQ. Written as DNA, the CDR3 is TGCGCCAGCAGCCCGACTATCGTTAACACCGGGGAGCTGTTTTTT. This codes for CASSPTIVNTGELFF. The full variable domain, completed using reference TRBV5-1 and TRBJ2-2, is KAGVTQTPRYLIKTRGQQVTLSCSPISGHRSVSWYQQTPGQGLQFLFEYFSETQRNKGNFPGRFSGRQFSNSRSEMNVSTLELGDSALYLCASSPTIVNTGELFFGEGSRLTVL.

There are many counts of this clonotype. V and J are TRBV18 and TRBJ2-4, with no clear D. V gave up 3 bases and J gave up 9 bases, with 12 bases separating them. Germline loops: CDR1 KGHSH, CDR2 LQKENI. The CDR3 spans 13 residues. The CDR3 spells CASSPDSPGIQYF. In DNA form, the CDR3 reads TGTGCCAGCTCACCCGACTCCCCCGGCATTCAGTACTTC.

This clonotype has a count of ten or more. This chain uses TRBV15 with TRBJ2-2; D gene unclear. Per germline, CDR1 LNHNV and CDR2 YYDKDF (reference sequence). V was cut by 5 bases and J by 1 base, with 2 bases left in between. This CDR3 spans 12 amino acids. The CDR3 loop is CATSRNTGELFF. CDR3 DNA sequence: TGTGCCACCAGCCGGAACACCGGGGAGCTGTTTTTT.

The chain uses TRBV20-1 and TRBJ2-7, with 9 bases fitting TRBD2. The germline V gene encodes CDR1 DFQATT and CDR2 SNEGSKA (reference sequence). Unmatched junction bases numbered 24, after V lost 3 bases and J lost 3 bases. The CDR3 is made up of 20 amino acids. CDR3 protein: CSARKLGSGGWSPRGYEQYF. In DNA, the CDR3 is TGCAGTGCTAGGAAACTTGGGAGCGGGGGGTGGAGCCCCAGGGGCTACGAGCAGTACTTC.

This chain links TRBV7-9 with TRBJ2-3, with D unclear. CDR3 length equals 16 residues. Germline V CDR1 and CDR2: SEHNR, FQNEAQ (reference sequence). V shed 1 base and J shed 6 bases, with 17 bases lying between them. CDR3: CASSLGLHGSTDTQYF. The CDR3 DNA reads as TGTGCCAGCAGCTTAGGACTCCATGGGTCCACGGATACGCAGTATTTT.

This clonotype showed up just once. A read error may account for a junction end that differs from germline. The chain combines TRBV20-1 with TRBJ2-7, with D perhaps TRBD2 (5 bases). Looked up from germline, CDR1 is DFQATT and CDR2 is SNEGSKA (reference sequence). This CDR3 contains 15 residues. CDR3 in DNA: TGCAGTGCCCTGGAGGCTAGAGGGAGAGTGGGCGAGCAGCACTTC. This gives the protein CSALEARGRVGEQHF.

This clonotype has at least ten counts. The rearrangement joins TRBV2 to TRBJ2-5; D is perhaps TRBD2 (5 bases). Germline V gives CDR1 SNHLY, CDR2 FYNNEI. This CDR3 comprises 13 residues. V was trimmed by 7 bases and J by 5 bases, leaving 14 bases between them. The CDR3 DNA reads TGTGCCAGCACCGGACTCATGGGGGAGACCCAGTACTTC. Its translation is CASTGLMGETQYF. The entire variable domain, with the rest obtained from reference TRBV2 and TRBJ2-5, is as follows: EPEVTQTPSHQVTQMGQEVILRCVPISNHLYFYWYRQILGQKVEFLVSFYNNEISEKSEIFDDQFSVERPDGSNFTLKIRSTKLEDSAMYFCASTGLMGETQYFGPGTRLLVL.

This clonotype has a count of ten or more. The chain links TRBV10-3 to TRBJ1-1; D is unclear. Germline V lookup: CDR1 ENHRY, CDR2 SYGVKD. This CDR3 comprises 14 residues. V lost 6 bases, J lost 1 base, and 12 bases lay in between. This CDR3 reads CAIRSGPENTEAFF. The DNA for the CDR3 is TGTGCCATCAGGTCCGGGCCGGAGAACACTGAAGCTTTCTTT.

This sequence joins TRBV28 and TRBJ1-5; perhaps TRBD1 as D (5 bases). There are 15 residues in the CDR3. V lost 4 bases and J 7 bases, leaving 17 bases between the germline ends. CDR1 is MDHEN, CDR2 SYDVKM, per germline. CDR3 nucleotides: TGTGCCAGCAGTTCGGACACCACCGGGAGCCAGCCCCAGCATTTT. Translating gives CASSSDTTGSQPQHF. The whole variable domain, filled in from reference TRBV28 and TRBJ1-5, reads DVKVTQSSRYLVKRTGEKVFLECVQDMDHENMFWYRQDPGLGLRLIYFSYDVKMKEKGDIPEGYSVSREKKERFSLILESASTNQTSMYLCASSSDTTGSQPQHFGDGTRLSIL.

The rearrangement links TRBV3-1 to TRBJ2-2; 10 bases agree with TRBD1. CDR3 size: 16 residues. V lost 2 bases and J lost 6; bases outside the gene matches: 6. Germline V gene data show CDR1 as LGHDT and CDR2 as YNNKEL (reference sequence). CDR3 sequence: CASSQPGTGVAGELFF. In DNA, the CDR3 is TGTGCCAGCAGCCAACCCGGGACAGGGGTTGCCGGGGAGCTGTTTTTT.

This clonotype has at least ten counts. The CDR3, as DNA: TGCGCCAGCAGCCAAGATCTCCCGACTAGCGGTTTCTCCTACAATGAGCAGTTCTTC. Translation: CASSQDLPTSGFSYNEQFF. This chain joins TRBV4-3 and TRBJ2-1; TRBD2 aligns across 9 bases. V lost 0 bases, J lost 0 bases, and 9 bases stayed unmatched. Germline V CDR1 and CDR2: LGHNA, YSLEER. The CDR3 totals 19 residues.

The chain has TRBV5-4 and TRBJ2-3; TRBD1 agrees at 10 bases. Trimming removed 0 bases from V and 14 bases from J; junction bases left unmatched: 18. The germline gives CDR1 SGHNT, CDR2 YYREEE (reference sequence). This CDR3 spans 17 amino acids. CDR3 bases: TGTGCCAGCAGCTTGGGACAGGGGGCGCGATCCGGCCCCAACGGGTATTTT. This codes for CASSLGQGARSGPNGYF.